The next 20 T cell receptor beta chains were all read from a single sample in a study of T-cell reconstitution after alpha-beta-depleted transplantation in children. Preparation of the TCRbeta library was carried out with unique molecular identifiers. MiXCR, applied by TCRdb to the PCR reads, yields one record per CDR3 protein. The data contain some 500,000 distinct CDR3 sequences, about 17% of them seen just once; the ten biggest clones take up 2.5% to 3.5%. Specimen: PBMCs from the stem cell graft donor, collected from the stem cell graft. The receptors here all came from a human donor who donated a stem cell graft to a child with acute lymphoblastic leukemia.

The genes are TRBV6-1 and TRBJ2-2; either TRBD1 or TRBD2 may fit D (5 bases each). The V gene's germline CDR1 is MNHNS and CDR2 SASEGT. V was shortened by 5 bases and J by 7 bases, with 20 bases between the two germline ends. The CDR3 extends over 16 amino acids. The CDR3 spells CASSPLGPSRHGELFF. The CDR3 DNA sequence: TGTGCCAGCAGTCCCCTGGGGCCTAGCCGGCACGGGGAGCTGTTTTTT.

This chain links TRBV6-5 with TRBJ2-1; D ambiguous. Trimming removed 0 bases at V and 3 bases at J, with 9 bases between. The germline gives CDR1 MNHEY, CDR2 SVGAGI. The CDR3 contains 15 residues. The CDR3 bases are TGTGCCAGCAGTTACTCGCGGAGCCTCTACAATGAGCAGTTCTTC. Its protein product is CASSYSRSLYNEQFF.

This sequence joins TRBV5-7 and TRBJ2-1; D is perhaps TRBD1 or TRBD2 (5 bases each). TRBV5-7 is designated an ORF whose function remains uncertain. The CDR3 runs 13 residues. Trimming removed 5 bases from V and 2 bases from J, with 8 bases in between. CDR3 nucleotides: TGTGCCAGCAGTTGGGACCCCTACAATGAGCAGTTCTTC. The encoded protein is CASSWDPYNEQFF.

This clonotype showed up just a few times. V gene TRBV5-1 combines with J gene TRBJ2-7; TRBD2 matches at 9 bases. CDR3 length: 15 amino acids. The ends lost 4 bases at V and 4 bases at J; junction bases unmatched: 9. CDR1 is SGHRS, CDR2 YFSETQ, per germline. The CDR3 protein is CASSLGTSQWYEQYF. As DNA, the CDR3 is TGCGCCAGCAGCCTCGGGACTAGCCAATGGTACGAGCAGTACTTC.

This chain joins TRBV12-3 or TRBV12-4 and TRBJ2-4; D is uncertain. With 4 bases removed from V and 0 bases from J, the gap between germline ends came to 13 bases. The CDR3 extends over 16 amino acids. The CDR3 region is CASSSRHILAKNIQYF. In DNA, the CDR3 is TGTGCCAGCAGTTCCAGACATATACTAGCCAAAAACATTCAGTACTTC.

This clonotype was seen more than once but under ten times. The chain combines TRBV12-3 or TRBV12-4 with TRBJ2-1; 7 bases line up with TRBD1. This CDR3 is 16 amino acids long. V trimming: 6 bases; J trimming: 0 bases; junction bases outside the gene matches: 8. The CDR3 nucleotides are TGTGCCAGCAGCCCGGGACAGTCGAGCTCCTACAATGAGCAGTTCTTC. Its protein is CASSPGQSSSYNEQFF.

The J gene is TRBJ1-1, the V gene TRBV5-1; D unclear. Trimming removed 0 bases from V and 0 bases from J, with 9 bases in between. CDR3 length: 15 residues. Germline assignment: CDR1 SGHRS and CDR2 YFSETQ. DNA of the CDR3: TGCGCCAGCAGCTTGGCCACCAGTTTGAACACTGAAGCTTTCTTT. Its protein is CASSLATSLNTEAFF.

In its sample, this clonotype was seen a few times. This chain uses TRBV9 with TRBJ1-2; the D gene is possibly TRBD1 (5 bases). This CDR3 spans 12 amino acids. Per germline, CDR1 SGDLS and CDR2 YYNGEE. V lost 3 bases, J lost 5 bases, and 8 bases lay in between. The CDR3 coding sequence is TGTGCCAGCAGCGGAGACAGATATGGCTACACCTTC. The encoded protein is CASSGDRYGYTF.

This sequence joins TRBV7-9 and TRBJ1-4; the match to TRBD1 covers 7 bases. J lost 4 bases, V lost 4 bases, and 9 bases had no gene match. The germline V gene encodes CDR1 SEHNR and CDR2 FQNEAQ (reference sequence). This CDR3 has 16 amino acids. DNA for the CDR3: TGTGCCAGCAGCTCGACTCGGACAGGCGATAATGAAAAACTGTTTTTT. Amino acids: CASSSTRTGDNEKLFF.

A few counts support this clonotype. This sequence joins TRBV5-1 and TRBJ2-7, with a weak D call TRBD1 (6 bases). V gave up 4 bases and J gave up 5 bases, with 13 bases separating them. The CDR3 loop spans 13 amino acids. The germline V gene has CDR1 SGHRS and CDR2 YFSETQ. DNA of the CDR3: TGCGCCAGCAGCCTCACAGGGAGCCACGAGCAGTACTTC. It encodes CASSLTGSHEQYF.

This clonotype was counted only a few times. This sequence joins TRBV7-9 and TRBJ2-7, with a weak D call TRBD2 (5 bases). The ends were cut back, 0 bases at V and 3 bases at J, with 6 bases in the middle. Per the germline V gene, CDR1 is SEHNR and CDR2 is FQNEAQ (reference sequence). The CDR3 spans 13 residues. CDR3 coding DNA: TGTGCCAGCAGCTTAGCGCGGGTCTACGAGCAGTACTTC. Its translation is CASSLARVYEQYF.

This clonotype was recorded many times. The CDR3 sequence: CSVGVPADTQYF. The CDR3 DNA follows: TGCAGCGTTGGTGTTCCTGCAGATACGCAGTATTTT. The V call is TRBV29-1, the J call TRBJ2-3; D is unclear. V lost 4 bases, J lost 4 bases, and 9 bases lay in between. This CDR3 spans 12 amino acids. CDR1 and CDR2 from the germline V gene are SQVTM and ANQGSEA.

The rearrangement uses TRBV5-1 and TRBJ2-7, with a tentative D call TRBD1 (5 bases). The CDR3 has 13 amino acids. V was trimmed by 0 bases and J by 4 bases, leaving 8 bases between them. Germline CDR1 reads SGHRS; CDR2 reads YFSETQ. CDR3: CASSLAGMYEQYF. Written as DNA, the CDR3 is TGCGCCAGCAGCTTGGCAGGGATGTACGAGCAGTACTTC.

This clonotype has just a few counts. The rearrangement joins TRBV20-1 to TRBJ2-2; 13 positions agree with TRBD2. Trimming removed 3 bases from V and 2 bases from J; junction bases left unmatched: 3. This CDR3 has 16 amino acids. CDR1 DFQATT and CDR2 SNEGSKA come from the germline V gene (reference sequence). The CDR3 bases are TGCAGTGCTAGTACTAGCGGGAGGGTAAACACCGGGGAGCTGTTTTTT. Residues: CSASTSGRVNTGELFF.

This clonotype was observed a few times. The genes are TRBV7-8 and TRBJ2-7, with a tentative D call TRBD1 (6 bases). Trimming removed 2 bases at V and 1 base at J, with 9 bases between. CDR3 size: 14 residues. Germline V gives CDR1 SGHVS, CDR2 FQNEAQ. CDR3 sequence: CASSLFTGSYEQYF. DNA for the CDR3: TGTGCCAGCAGCTTATTTACAGGGTCCTACGAGCAGTACTTC.

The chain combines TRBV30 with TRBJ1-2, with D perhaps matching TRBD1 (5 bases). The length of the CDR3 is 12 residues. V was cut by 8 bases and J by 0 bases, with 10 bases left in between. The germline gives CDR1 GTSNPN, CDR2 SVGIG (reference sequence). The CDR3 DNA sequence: TGTGCCATTAGACAGCCTAACTATGGCTACACCTTC. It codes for CAIRQPNYGYTF.

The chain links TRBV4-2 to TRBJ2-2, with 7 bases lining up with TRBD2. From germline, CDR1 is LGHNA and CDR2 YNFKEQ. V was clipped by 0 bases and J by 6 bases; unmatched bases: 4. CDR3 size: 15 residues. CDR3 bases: TGTGCCAGCAGCCAAGATCCGGGAGGAGCCGGGGAGCTGTTTTTT. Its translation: CASSQDPGGAGELFF.

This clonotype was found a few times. CDR3 amino acids: CASSLGVRVGSGANVLTF. Here the CDR3 DNA reads TGTGCCAGCAGCTTAGGTGTCAGGGTTGGCTCTGGGGCCAACGTCCTGACTTTC. The chain employs TRBV7-8 and TRBJ2-6; D may be TRBD1 (5 bases). In germline, CDR1 is SGHVS, CDR2 FQNEAQ. The CDR3 covers 18 residues. V lost 1 base to trimming and J lost 0 bases, with 13 bases between them.

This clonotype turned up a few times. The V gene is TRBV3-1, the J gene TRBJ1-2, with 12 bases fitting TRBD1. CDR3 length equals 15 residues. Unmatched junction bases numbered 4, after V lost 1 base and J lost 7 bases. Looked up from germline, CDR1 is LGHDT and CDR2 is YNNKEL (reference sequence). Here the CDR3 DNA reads TGTGCCAGCAGCCAAGTGGGACAGGGGGCAGGTGGCTACACCTTC. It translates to CASSQVGQGAGGYTF.

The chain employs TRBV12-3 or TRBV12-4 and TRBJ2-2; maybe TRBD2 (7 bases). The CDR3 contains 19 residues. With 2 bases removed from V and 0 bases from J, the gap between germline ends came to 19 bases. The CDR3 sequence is CASSLWGGRKGTNTGELFF. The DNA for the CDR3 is TGTGCCAGCAGTTTATGGGGGGGGCGGAAGGGGACGAACACCGGGGAGCTGTTTTTT.